A selection of T cell receptor beta chains follows, all from one sample in a study of blood T cells in healthy people across ages. TCRdb reanalysed the 5' RACE reads using MiXCR and keeps one entry per CDR3 protein. The sample yields 1.5 million to 2 million distinct CDR3 sequences, roughly 52% seen once. The sequenced sample was blood. Receptor source: a woman in her 40s in good health. CDR3s include the opening cysteine and the closing phenylalanine or tryptophan. A D gene is named only where the DNA matches it firmly. Size values are once, few and many counts, or a class for expanded clones, and some rows have none.

CDR3 DNA	CDR3 protein	V gene	J gene	clone size	D gene
TGTGCCACCAGCAGAGACGGCGGGCGCCAAGAGACCCAGTACTTC	CATSRDGGRQETQYF	TRBV15	TRBJ2-5	NA	NA
TGTGCCAGCAGCAGGGGACATCTGAACTATGGCTACACCTTC	CASSRGHLNYGYTF	TRBV7-2	TRBJ1-2	NA	NA
TGTGCCAGCAGCTTATCTGACAGTGACGAGCAGTACTTC	CASSLSDSDEQYF	TRBV7-2	TRBJ2-7	NA	NA
TGCGCCAGCAGCCAAGGAATTAAGGGTACAGATACGCAGTATTTT	CASSQGIKGTDTQYF	TRBV4-3	TRBJ2-3	few	NA
TGTGCCACCAGTGATAGGGGGCCCAGCACAGATACGCAGTATTTT	CATSDRGPSTDTQYF	TRBV24-1	TRBJ2-3	NA	TRBD1
TGTGCCACCAGCAGACCTTGGACAGGGATACAAGAGACCCAGTACTTC	CATSRPWTGIQETQYF	TRBV15	TRBJ2-5	NA	TRBD1
TGTGCCAGCAGCCCCAACAGGGGGCCTCGCATTCAGTACTTC	CASSPNRGPRIQYF	TRBV11-2	TRBJ2-4	NA	TRBD1
TGTGCCAGCAGCCAAGCTGGGTTTGAAAATTCACCCCTCCACTTT	CASSQAGFENSPLHF	TRBV4-2	TRBJ1-6	NA	NA
TGCAGCGCGCGACAGGGGGCGCTTGATGAGCAGTTCTTC	CSARQGALDEQFF	TRBV29-1	TRBJ2-1	NA	TRBD1
TGCAGTGCTAGAGAAACCGGTAGGACCAACATTCAGTACTTC	CSARETGRTNIQYF	TRBV20-1	TRBJ2-4	NA	NA
TGTGCCAGCAGCTTAGGGCCCGTTATGGATACGCAGTATTTT	CASSLGPVMDTQYF	TRBV7-2	TRBJ2-3	NA	NA
TGTGCCAGCACCATCACACTAGCAAACCATGAGCAGTTCTTC	CASTITLANHEQFF	TRBV12-3/TRBV12-4	TRBJ2-1	NA	NA
TGTGCCAGCTCACCACCAGGCAGACCGGGGGAGACCCAGTACTTC	CASSPPGRPGETQYF	TRBV18	TRBJ2-5	NA	NA
TGCAGTGCCAGCGGGACACTAATTGGGGTCTACGAGCAGTACTTC	CSASGTLIGVYEQYF	TRBV20-1	TRBJ2-7	NA	NA
TGCGCCAGCAGCAGTCGACAGGGATTAGATGGCTACACCTTC	CASSSRQGLDGYTF	TRBV5-1	TRBJ1-2	NA	TRBD1
TGCAGTGCTAGACGCTCCCTGGGTGAAAATTCACCCCTCCACTTT	CSARRSLGENSPLHF	TRBV20-1	TRBJ1-6	NA	NA
TGCGCCAGTACTAGTGACAGCTACAATGAGCAGTTCTTC	CASTSDSYNEQFF	TRBV5-1	TRBJ2-1	few	NA
TGTGCCAGCAGTAACTCGGTCGTCGAGCAGTACTTC	CASSNSVVEQYF	TRBV7-2	TRBJ2-7	NA	NA
TGCAGTGCTAGAGTTCGTGGGGATGGTGCTGAAGCTTTCTTT	CSARVRGDGAEAFF	TRBV20-1	TRBJ1-1	NA	NA
TGCGCCAGCAGCCAAGATGAGGGAGGGGGGGGGAATGAGCAGTTCTTC	CASSQDEGGGGNEQFF	TRBV4-3	TRBJ2-1	many	NA
TGTGCCAGCAGCCAAGAACAGATCACAGATACGCAGTATTTT	CASSQEQITDTQYF	TRBV4-2	TRBJ2-3	few	NA
TGTGCCAGCAGCGCAGGGGGCAGGAACATTCAGTACTTC	CASSAGGRNIQYF	TRBV28	TRBJ2-4	once	TRBD1
TGTGCCAGCAGCGTATCCGGTTATGGTCAAGAGACCCAGTACTTC	CASSVSGYGQETQYF	TRBV9	TRBJ2-5	few	NA
TGCGCCAGCAGCCAAGACCGACGCAGCGGAGCCCTCCACTTT	CASSQDRRSGALHF	TRBV4-3	TRBJ1-6	NA	NA
TGTGCCATTAGAGCAGGGAGCACAGATACGCAGTATTTT	CAIRAGSTDTQYF	TRBV10-3	TRBJ2-3	few	NA